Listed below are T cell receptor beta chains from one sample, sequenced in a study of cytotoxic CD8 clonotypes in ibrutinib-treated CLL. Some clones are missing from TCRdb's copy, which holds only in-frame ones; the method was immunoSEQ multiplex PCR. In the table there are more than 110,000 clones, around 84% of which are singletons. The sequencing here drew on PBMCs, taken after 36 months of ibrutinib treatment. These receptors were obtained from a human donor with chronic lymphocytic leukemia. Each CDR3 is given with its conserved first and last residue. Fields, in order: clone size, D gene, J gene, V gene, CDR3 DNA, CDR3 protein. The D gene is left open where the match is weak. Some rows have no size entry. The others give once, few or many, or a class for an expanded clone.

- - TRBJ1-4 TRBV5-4 TGTGCCAGCAGCTTAGACAGTGATAATGAAAAACTGTTTTTT CASSLDSDNEKLFF
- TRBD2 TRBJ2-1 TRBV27 TGTGCCAGCAGTCTGACTAGCGGGTCCTACAATGAGCAGTTCTTC CASSLTSGSYNEQFF
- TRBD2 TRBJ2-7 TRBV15 TGTGCCACCAGCACTATAGCGGGAGGTCTCTACGAGCAGTACTTC CATSTIAGGLYEQYF
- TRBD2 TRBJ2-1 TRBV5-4 TGTGCCAGCAGCCAAGAGGCGGGAGAAGGCTACAATGAGCAGTTCTTC CASSQEAGEGYNEQFF
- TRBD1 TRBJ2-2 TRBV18 TGTGCCAGCTCACCACCGGGACAGAGGAACACCGGGGAGCTGTTTTTT CASSPPGQRNTGELFF
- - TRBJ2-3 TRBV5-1 TGCGCCAGCAGCTTGGCCGCCGGGGGCCCTGTAAATACGCAGTATTTT CASSLAAGGPVNTQYF
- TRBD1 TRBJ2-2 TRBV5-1 TGCGCCAGCAGTCGGACAGGGGAGGGCGGGGAGCTGTTTTTT CASSRTGEGGELFF
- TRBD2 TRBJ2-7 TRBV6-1 TGTGCCAGCAGTTCGAGTAGCGGGACCTACGAGCAGTACTTC CASSSSSGTYEQYF
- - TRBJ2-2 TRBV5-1 TGCGCCAGCACCTCGGGACAAGACACCGGGGAGCTGTTTTTT CASTSGQDTGELFF
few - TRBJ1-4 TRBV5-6 TGTGCCAGCAGCTTGTATCACCGGACGGGTCAAAAACTGTTTTTT CASSLYHRTGQKLFF
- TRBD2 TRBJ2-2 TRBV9 TGTGCCAGCAGCGCGGGACTAGCGGGAGGTACCGGGGAGCTGTTTTTT CASSAGLAGGTGELFF
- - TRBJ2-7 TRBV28 TGTGCCAGCAGTTTAAGGAGTTTCGACGAGCAGTACTTC CASSLRSFDEQYF
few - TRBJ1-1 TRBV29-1 TGCAGCGTTGAAGTGGGGATTAACACTGAAGCTTTCTTT CSVEVGINTEAFF
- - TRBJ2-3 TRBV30 TGTGCCTGGAACCGACAGTACAGCACAGATACGCAGTATTTT CAWNRQYSTDTQYF
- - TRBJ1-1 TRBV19 TGTGCCAGTAGTATAGGTGCAGGGGTAGGGACTGAAGCTTTCTTT CASSIGAGVGTEAFF
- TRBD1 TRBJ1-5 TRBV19 TGTGCCAGTAGTAGCGGACAGGGAAGAATTGGCAATCAGCCCCAGCATTTT CASSSGQGRIGNQPQHF
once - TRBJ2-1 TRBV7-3 TGTGCCAGCAGCTTTAGACCGGCCGGGAACTCCTACAATGAGCAGTTCTTC CASSFRPAGNSYNEQFF
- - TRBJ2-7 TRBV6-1 TGTGCCAGCAGTGAAGGAAGGGGGTCGGGCGAGCAGTACTTC CASSEGRGSGEQYF
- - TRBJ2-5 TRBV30 TGTGCCTGGAGTCCGAAGTTGCCTGAGAAGACCCAGTACTTC CAWSPKLPEKTQYF
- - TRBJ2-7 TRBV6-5 TGTGCCAGCAGTGACCCCCAGTACGAGCAGTACTTC CASSDPQYEQYF
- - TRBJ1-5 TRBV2 TGTGCCAGCAGTGATTGGGGGGATGGCAATCAGCCCCAGCATTTT CASSDWGDGNQPQHF
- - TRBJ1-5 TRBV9 TGTGCCAGCAGCGTAACCCCGGGTCAGCCCCAGCATTTT CASSVTPGQPQHF
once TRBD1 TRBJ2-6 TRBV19 TGTGCCACAGGGGGCAGGACTATCTCTGGGGCCAACGTCCTGACTTTC CATGGRTISGANVLTF
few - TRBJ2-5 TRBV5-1 TGCGCCAGCAGGGGGGAAGAGACCCAGTACTTC CASRGEETQYF
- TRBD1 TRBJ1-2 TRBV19 TGTGCCAGTAAAAGACAGGGGGAGAGGAGCGGCTACACCTTC CASKRQGERSGYTF
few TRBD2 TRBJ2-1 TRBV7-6 TGTGCCAGCAGCCTAATTAGCGGGGGTATCAATGAGCAGTTCTTC CASSLISGGINEQFF
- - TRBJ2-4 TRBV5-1 TGCGCCAGCAGCTTGAGGACAAATTTAAACATTCAGTACTTC CASSLRTNLNIQYF
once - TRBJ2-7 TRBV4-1 TGCGCCAGCAGCCTGACGCGGGTAGCGATCTACGAGCAGTACTTC CASSLTRVAIYEQYF
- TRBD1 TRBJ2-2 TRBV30 TGTGCCTGGACGGACAGGCCGAACACCGGGGAGCTGTTTTTT CAWTDRPNTGELFF
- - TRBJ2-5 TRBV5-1 TGCGCCAGCAGCTTGGTAGGACTGCAAGAGACCCAGTACTTC CASSLVGLQETQYF
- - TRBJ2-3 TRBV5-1 TGCGCCAGCAGCCCCACGGCGGGCACAGATACGCAGTATTTT CASSPTAGTDTQYF
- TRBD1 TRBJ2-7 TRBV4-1 TGCGCCAGCAGCCAAGATCCGAGACAGGGGCATTTCTACGAGCAGTACTTC CASSQDPRQGHFYEQYF
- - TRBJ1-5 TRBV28 TGTGCCAGTAGGACTGGGGGTAGCAATCAGCCCCAGCATTTT CASRTGGSNQPQHF
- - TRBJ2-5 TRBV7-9 TGTGCCAGCAGCCCCCCCGTGGTGGTTACATCCCAAGAGACCCAGTACTTC CASSPPVVVTSQETQYF
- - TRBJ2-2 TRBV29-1 TGCAGTGGCACCGGGGAGCTGTTTTTT CSGTGELFF
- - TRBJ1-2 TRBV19 TGTGCCAGTATCGGGGGGCATTATGGCTACACCTTC CASIGGHYGYTF
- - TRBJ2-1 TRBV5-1 TGCGCCAGCAGCGTGGGTAAGACCTCCTACAATGAGCAGTTCTTC CASSVGKTSYNEQFF
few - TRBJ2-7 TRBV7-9 TGTGCCAGCAGCTTAGCGACCGGCGAGCAGTACTTC CASSLATGEQYF
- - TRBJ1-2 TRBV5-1 TGCGCCAGCAGCAATCAAAGGGGCCCCTATGGCTACACCTTC CASSNQRGPYGYTF
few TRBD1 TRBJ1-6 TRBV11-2 TGTGCCAGCAGCCCCGGACAGGGGGCGCGGAATTCACCCCTCCACTTT CASSPGQGARNSPLHF
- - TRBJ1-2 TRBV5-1 TGCGCCAGCAGCTTGGAGGGGGTTAGCTATGGCTACACCTTC CASSLEGVSYGYTF
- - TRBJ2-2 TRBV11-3 TGTGCCAGCGGGGACCGCTCCGGGGAGCTGTTTTTT CASGDRSGELFF
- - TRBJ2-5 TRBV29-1 TGCAGCGTGCGAAGGCCCCCACAGACCCAGTACTTC CSVRRPPQTQYF
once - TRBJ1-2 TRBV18 TGTGCCAGCTCACCAGAACGATTTTATGGCTACACCTTC CASSPERFYGYTF
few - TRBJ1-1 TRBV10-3 TGTGCCATCAGTGAGAGGGAGGGAGTCATGAACACTGAAGCTTTCTTT CAISEREGVMNTEAFF